Each of the 29 T cell receptor beta chains below was sequenced from the same sample in a study of T and B cells in COVID-19 patients (dated by TCRdb to 2020 to 2021). Sequenced on an Illumina MiSeq. Multiplex PCR with BIOMED2 TRB-A/B primer pools was used to amplify TRB rearrangements. The public reads were reprocessed in TCRdb via fastp at Q25 and MiXCR, keeping in-frame beta chains. Merged by CDR3 protein, the rows form single entries marked with the most common genes and DNA. The sample data list around 12,000 distinct CDR3 sequences, and approximately 29% of these were observed just once. The ten largest clones add up to about 30% of the sample. Genomic DNA extracted from blood, in amounts of roughly 250-500 ng, served as the starting material for amplifying TRB repertoires. Specimen: blood. The receptors shown here come from a human donor who had recovered from COVID-19.

By proportion, this clonotype is medium-sized (0.01 to 0.1%). This chain joins TRBV6-2 or TRBV6-3 and TRBJ2-6, with D possibly TRBD2 on 5 matching bases. The CDR3 has 15 amino acids. V was pared by 10 bases and J by 0 bases, with 13 bases between. The V gene's germline CDR1 is MNHEY and CDR2 SVGEGT. CDR3 in DNA: TGTGCCACTACGGGAACGGCCTCTGGGGCCAACGTCCTGACTTTC. It yields the protein CATTGTASGANVLTF.

The V gene is TRBV18, the J gene TRBJ2-7; 8 bases fit TRBD1. Germline CDR1 is KGHSH and CDR2 is LQKENI. The V gene end was trimmed by 3 bases and the J gene end by 4 bases; junction bases not matched to a gene: 11. This CDR3 has 16 residues. As DNA, the CDR3 is TGTGCCAGCTCACCGATGGGGACAGGTTGGGGGTACGAGCAGTACTTC. Translated: CASSPMGTGWGYEQYF.

This clonotype turned up a few times. The J gene is TRBJ2-7, the V gene TRBV6-4; D gene ambiguous. This CDR3 contains 16 residues. Trimming stripped 4 bases from V and 2 bases from J, with 18 bases between. The germline CDR1 and CDR2 sequences are MRHNA and SNTAGT. For the CDR3, the DNA is TGTGCCAGCAGTGCGCGCGGTTTATTTCTGACCTACGAGCAGTACGTC. Translating gives CASSARGLFLTYEQYV.

The V and J genes are TRBV7-6 and TRBJ2-3, with D maybe TRBD1 (6 bases). Trimming left V 3 bases short and J 5 bases short, with 18 bases between. Germline values: CDR1 SGHVS, CDR2 FNYEAQ. The CDR3 has 16 amino acids. The DNA of the CDR3 is TGTGCCAGCAGCTTGGGGCGGCAGGGGTTCGGAGATACGCAGTATTTT. Protein sequence: CASSLGRQGFGDTQYF.

This clonotype has a handful of counts. The chain links TRBV5-1 to TRBJ2-2; 8 bases line up with TRBD2. CDR3 size: 16 residues. The germline V gene encodes CDR1 SGHRS and CDR2 YFSETQ. V gave up 2 bases and J gave up 0 bases; unmatched junction bases: 3. The CDR3 region is CASSFTSGANTGELFF. CDR3 in DNA: TGCGCCAGCAGCTTCACTAGCGGAGCGAACACCGGGGAGCTGTTTTTT.

This chain links TRBV7-2 with TRBJ2-3, with 7 nucleotides matching TRBD2. Germline CDR1 SGHTA, CDR2 FQGNSA. J was trimmed by 2 bases and V by 5 bases; bases with no gene match: 16. The CDR3 is 18 amino acids. In DNA, the CDR3 is TGTGCCAGCAGCCTGCCCCCCCCGATAGCGGGTTCCACAGATACGCAGTATTTT. It encodes CASSLPPPIAGSTDTQYF.

By sample fraction, this clonotype is medium-sized (0.01 to 0.1%). The J gene is TRBJ2-1, the V gene TRBV19; D ambiguous. V was trimmed by 0 bases and J by 1 base, leaving 7 bases between them. The CDR3 contains 15 residues. Germline CDR1 LNHDA, CDR2 SQIVND (reference sequence). CDR3 coding DNA: TGTGCCAGTAGTATAGACCAAGTTTCCTACAATGAGCAGTTCTTC. Protein product: CASSIDQVSYNEQFF.

V is TRBV5-1 and J is TRBJ2-7; D is unclear. Trimming removed 3 bases at V and 2 bases at J, with 15 bases between. The CDR3 is made up of 15 amino acids. Germline V gene data show CDR1 as SGHRS and CDR2 as YFSETQ. The CDR3 reads CASSSRHSGPYEQYF. Here the CDR3 DNA reads TGCGCCAGCAGCTCAAGACACTCAGGCCCCTACGAGCAGTACTTC. The full variable domain, its missing parts supplied by reference TRBV5-1 and TRBJ2-7, is KAGVTQTPRYLIKTRGQQVTLSCSPISGHRSVSWYQQTPGQGLQFLFEYFSETQRNKGNFPGRFSGRQFSNSRSEMNVSTLELGDSALYLCASSSRHSGPYEQYFGPGTRLTVT.

This clonotype is termed medium-sized. The J gene is TRBJ2-3, the V gene TRBV30, with D tentatively TRBD2 (5 bases). V dropped 4 bases and J dropped 0 bases, with 11 bases sitting between them. From germline, CDR1 is GTSNPN and CDR2 SVGIG (reference sequence). This CDR3 comprises 14 residues. This chain's CDR3 is CAWTPSSSTDTQYF. CDR3 DNA: TGTGCCTGGACTCCTAGCTCCAGCACAGATACGCAGTATTTT. Complete variable domain (other parts from reference TRBV30 and TRBJ2-3): SQTIHQWPATLVQPVGSPLSLECTVEGTSNPNLYWYRQAAGRGLQLLFYSVGIGQISSEVPQNLSASRPQDRQFILSSKKLLLSDSGFYLCAWTPSSSTDTQYFGPGTRLTVL.

This clonotype is categorized as medium-sized. V gene TRBV30 combines with J gene TRBJ2-1; weak D call: TRBD2 (5 bases). Germline values: CDR1 GTSNPN, CDR2 SVGIG (reference sequence). V was cut by 2 bases and J by 4 bases, with 12 bases left in between. The CDR3 consists of 14 residues. This CDR3 is CAWSPKRGYNEQFF. The CDR3 DNA sequence: TGTGCCTGGAGTCCAAAACGAGGGTACAATGAGCAGTTCTTC.

This chain links TRBV5-6 with TRBJ1-2; a possible D gene is TRBD1 (5 bases). CDR1 and CDR2 from the germline V gene are SGHDT and YYEEEE. Trimming shortened V by 7 bases and J by 4 bases, and 17 bases separated the two germline ends. This CDR3 has 14 residues. As DNA, the CDR3 is TGTGCCAGCGCCCCGGGGCAGCGAGGCTATGGCTACACCTTC. It encodes CASAPGQRGYGYTF. Using reference TRBV5-6 and TRBJ1-2 for the parts outside the CDR3, the full variable domain is DAGVTQSPTHLIKTRGQQVTLRCSPKSGHDTVSWYQQALGQGPQFIFQYYEEEERQRGNFPDRFSGHQFPNYSSELNVNALLLGDSALYLCASAPGQRGYGYTFGSGTRLTVV.

By proportion, this clonotype is medium-sized (0.01 to 0.1%). The chain carries TRBV19 and TRBJ2-2, with 8 bases that match TRBD2. Germline CDR1 is LNHDA and CDR2 is SQIVND (reference sequence). The CDR3 contains 16 residues. J gave up 3 bases and V 1 base, and 4 bases lay outside the gene matches. Written as DNA, the CDR3 is TGTGCCAGTAGTATAGCGGGAGGGGGGTACACCGGGGAGCTGTTTTTT. This gives the protein CASSIAGGGYTGELFF.

The chain is built from TRBV6-2 or TRBV6-3 and TRBJ2-7; 12 nucleotides align to TRBD2. The CDR3 loop spans 17 amino acids. The V gene end was trimmed by 3 bases and the J gene end by 0 bases; junction bases not matched to a gene: 6. The V gene's germline CDR1 is MNHEY and CDR2 SVGEGT. The CDR3 here is CASSYSRTSGISYEQYV. The DNA for the CDR3 is TGTGCCAGCAGTTATTCCAGGACTAGCGGGATCTCCTACGAGCAGTACGTC.

V and J are TRBV11-1 and TRBJ2-1, with D unresolved. V lost 1 base and J lost 5, with 3 bases in between. Germline V gene data show CDR1 as SGHAT and CDR2 as FQDESV (reference sequence). This CDR3 comprises 12 residues. CDR3 sequence reads: CASSLGDNEQFF. CDR3 DNA: TGTGCCAGCAGCTTAGGCGACAATGAGCAGTTCTTC.

The chain carries TRBV29-1 and TRBJ2-5; 13 bases map to TRBD2. The V segment lost 5 bases and the J segment 4 bases; nucleotides outside the gene matches: 10. Per the germline V gene, CDR1 is SQVTM and CDR2 is ANQGSEA. The CDR3 is 16 residues long. The CDR3 loop is CSVSRGLAGVIETQYF. CDR3 DNA sequence: TGCAGCGTTAGTCGCGGACTAGCGGGAGTAATAGAGACCCAGTACTTC.

This clonotype is labeled medium-sized. V usage is TRBV12-3 or TRBV12-4 and J usage is TRBJ2-1, with 14 positions matching TRBD2. CDR3 size: 16 residues. V shed 4 bases and J 10 bases; nucleotides not matched to a gene: 9. The CDR3 sequence is CASSSPGLAGANEQFF. The CDR3 DNA reads TGTGCCAGCAGTTCCCCGGGACTAGCGGGAGCTAACGAGCAGTTCTTC.

The rearrangement uses TRBV29-1 and TRBJ1-1; TRBD1 matches at 10 bases. The length of the CDR3 is 13 residues. Germline V gives CDR1 SQVTM, CDR2 ANQGSEA. Unmatched junction bases numbered 3, after V lost 6 bases and J lost 2 bases. The CDR3 DNA reads as TGCAGCGTACGGACAGGGGGTAACACTGAAGCTTTCTTT. Translated: CSVRTGGNTEAFF.

This clonotype is judged medium-sized. This chain joins TRBV19 and TRBJ1-2; D gene unclear. V gave up 5 bases and J gave up 8 bases, with 12 bases separating them. This CDR3 contains 12 residues. Germline V gene data show CDR1 as LNHDA and CDR2 as SQIVND (reference sequence). CDR3 DNA sequence: TGTGCCAGTAGTTCCCGGGTTGGCGGCTACACCTTC. Its protein is CASSSRVGGYTF.

The table lists this clonotype with a few counts. DNA of the CDR3: TGTGCCAGCAGTTACGGCCCCAATCAGCCCCAGCATTTT. It yields the protein CASSYGPNQPQHF. This chain uses TRBV6-5 with TRBJ1-5; D ambiguous. Per the germline V gene, CDR1 is MNHEY and CDR2 is SVGAGI. The CDR3 has 13 amino acids. V was shortened by 2 bases and J by 3 bases, with 5 bases between the two germline ends.

This clonotype was counted a few times. The chain has TRBV6-4 and TRBJ2-3; TRBD2 agrees at 11 bases. This CDR3 is built from 14 residues. Germline assignment: CDR1 MRHNA and CDR2 SNTAGT. The J segment lost 4 bases and the V segment lost 4 bases, leaving 1 base of the junction unmatched. The DNA for the CDR3 is TGTGCCAGCAGTGTAGCGGGAGGGCCAGATACGCAGTATTTT. Protein sequence: CASSVAGGPDTQYF.

This clonotype is categorized as medium-sized. The chain couples TRBV19 to TRBJ2-1, with 7 bases identical to TRBD2. CDR1 and CDR2 from the germline V gene are LNHDA and SQIVND (reference sequence). J was trimmed by 8 bases and V by 6 bases; bases with no gene match: 7. There are 13 residues in the CDR3. The CDR3 DNA follows: TGTGCCAGTAGGCCGCGACTAGCCCATGAGCAGTTCTTC. It encodes CASRPRLAHEQFF.

This clonotype showed up many times. The chain joins TRBV6-2 or TRBV6-3 to TRBJ2-7; TRBD1 aligns across 8 bases. V lost 6 bases to trimming and J lost 3 bases; unmatched junction nucleotides: 7. CDR1 is MNHEY and CDR2 is SVGEGT in the germline V gene. The length of the CDR3 is 14 residues. In DNA, the CDR3 is TGTGCCAGCAGAAAACGGACAGGGATCTACGAGCAGTACTTC. It codes for CASRKRTGIYEQYF.

The CDR3 sequence is CAISDSKSSGANVLTF. CDR3 DNA: TGTGCCATCAGTGACTCGAAGAGCTCTGGGGCCAACGTCCTGACTTTC. V gene TRBV10-3 combines with J gene TRBJ2-6; D gene unclear. V was clipped by 3 bases and J by 0 bases, with 9 bases between them. The V gene's germline CDR1 is ENHRY and CDR2 SYGVKD. The CDR3 contains 16 residues.

This clonotype was found a few times. The chain joins TRBV7-2 to TRBJ2-7, with a possible D match to TRBD1 (5 bases). Germline values: CDR1 SGHTA, CDR2 FQGNSA. Trimming took off 8 bases at V and 2 bases at J, with 10 bases between the two ends. The CDR3 consists of 12 residues. CDR3: CASRTGAYEQYF. The CDR3 DNA reads TGTGCCAGCCGAACAGGCGCCTACGAGCAGTACTTC.

Points on this clonotype: A junction end diverges from the germline sequence, so it may reflect a read error. This chain connects TRBV4-3 to TRBJ2-1; 10 positions agree with TRBD2. The CDR3 sequence is 20 residues long. CDR1 and CDR2 from the germline V gene are LGHNA and YSLEER. CDR3: CVSSQDSFGGASGRAHEQFF. The CDR3 nucleotides are TGCGTCAGCAGCCAAGACTCGTTCGGAGGGGCGAGCGGGAGGGCCCATGAGCAGTTCTTC.

The chain has TRBV5-4 and TRBJ2-3, with a weak D call TRBD1 (6 bases). This CDR3 has 18 residues. V lost 2 bases and J 2 bases, leaving 21 bases between the germline ends. The germline V gene has CDR1 SGHNT and CDR2 YYREEE (reference sequence). The CDR3 DNA sequence: TGTGCCAGCAGCTTTTCGCGTTTTCTGGACAGCATCACAGATACGCAGTATTTT. It encodes CASSFSRFLDSITDTQYF.

The V call is TRBV7-2, the J call TRBJ2-7, with D tentatively TRBD1 or TRBD2 (5 bases each). Germline values: CDR1 SGHTA, CDR2 FQGNSA. V lost 5 bases and J 3 bases, leaving 14 bases between the germline ends. This CDR3 comprises 14 residues. DNA of the CDR3: TGTGCCAGCAGCCGGGACGGGAATTACTACGAGCAGTACTTC. It encodes CASSRDGNYYEQYF. The full variable domain, in which reference TRBV7-2 and TRBJ2-7 provide the parts outside the CDR3, is GAGVSQSPSNKVTEKGKDVELRCDPISGHTALYWYRQSLGQGLEFLIYFQGNSAPDKSGLPSDRFSAERTGGSVSTLTIQRTQQEDSAVYLCASSRDGNYYEQYFGPGTRLTVT.

J is TRBJ2-7 and V is TRBV11-1; no firm D call. V was shortened by 4 bases and J by 4 bases, with 5 bases between the two germline ends. Per germline, CDR1 SGHAT and CDR2 FQDESV (reference sequence). CDR3 length: 11 residues. CDR3 loop: CASSYQYEQYF. For the CDR3, the DNA is TGTGCCAGCAGCTATCAATACGAGCAGTACTTC. Complete variable domain (other parts from reference TRBV11-1 and TRBJ2-7): EAEVAQSPRYKITEKSQAVAFWCDPISGHATLYWYRQILGQGPELLVQFQDESVVDDSQLPKDRFSAERLKGVDSTLKIQPAELGDSAMYLCASSYQYEQYFGPGTRLTVT.

V usage is TRBV7-2 and J usage is TRBJ2-5, with 9 positions matching TRBD2. V lost 3 bases to trimming and J lost 5 bases; unmatched junction nucleotides: 7. This CDR3 is 15 amino acids long. CDR1 is SGHTA and CDR2 is FQGNSA in the germline V gene. The CDR3 sequence is CASSFRAGGGETQYF. CDR3 coding DNA: TGTGCCAGCAGCTTCCGTGCGGGAGGGGGGGAGACCCAGTACTTC.